The 29 T cell receptor beta chains presented below share a single source sample, sequenced in a study of blood T cells in healthy people across ages. A sample-barcoded 5' primer and a J-beta primer mix were used in a second PCR of about 7 to 11 cycles. TCRdb re-called the 5' RACE reads with MiXCR, one entry per CDR3 protein. The data contain roughly 1,500,000 distinct CDR3 sequences, 40% to 50% of them singletons. The sample comprised blood. The receptors originated from a woman aged 18 to 35 in good health.

The rearrangement joins TRBV28 to TRBJ2-1; 7 positions match TRBD1. This CDR3 is 14 amino acids long. The germline V gene has CDR1 MDHEN and CDR2 SYDVKM. The V and J ends lost 2 bases and 8 bases, in that order; junction bases with no gene match: 6. This CDR3 is CASSLADRVHEQFF. CDR3 DNA: TGTGCCAGCAGTTTAGCAGACAGGGTCCATGAGCAGTTCTTC.

V usage is TRBV5-1 and J usage is TRBJ2-5, with 7 positions matching TRBD1. The DNA end lines up better with TRBJ2-7; the J call may be wrong. The CDR3 has 15 amino acids. CDR1 SGHRS and CDR2 YFSETQ come from the germline V gene. CDR3: CASSLDGTAGDEQYF. The CDR3 nucleotides read TGCGCCAGCAGCTTGGATGGGACAGCCGGCGACGAGCAGTACTTC.

This sequence joins TRBV5-5 and TRBJ2-7; TRBD2 matches 8 bases. J was trimmed by 2 bases and V by 4 bases; bases with no gene match: 14. The germline CDR1 and CDR2 sequences are SGHKS and YYEKEE (reference sequence). CDR3 length: 17 residues. The CDR3 coding sequence is TGTGCCAGCAGCGCGGCCGGGGGGGACCCGGGAGCCTACGAGCAGTACTTC. It codes for CASSAAGGDPGAYEQYF.

The CDR3 loop is CSARDRGTGIQPQHF. The CDR3 nucleotides are TGCAGTGCTAGAGATCGGGGGACAGGGATCCAGCCCCAGCATTTT. The chain links TRBV20-1 to TRBJ1-5; 9 nucleotides match TRBD1. The CDR3 runs to 15 residues. Germline V gives CDR1 DFQATT, CDR2 SNEGSKA (reference sequence). V was pared by 0 bases and J by 7 bases, with 7 bases of the junction left unmatched.

This clonotype was observed a few times. The chain carries TRBV10-3 and TRBJ2-3, with TRBD1 as a possible D gene (6 bases). Trimming removed 6 bases at V and 6 bases at J, with 16 bases between. Per germline, CDR1 ENHRY and CDR2 SYGVKD. CDR3 length equals 14 residues. The CDR3 region is CAIRDSQERDTQYF. CDR3 in DNA: TGTGCCATCAGGGACAGCCAAGAGCGGGATACGCAGTATTTT.

This chain uses TRBV7-9 with TRBJ2-5; 8 bases map to TRBD2. Trimming removed 2 bases from V and 11 bases from J; junction bases left unmatched: 19. This CDR3 region has 17 residues. The germline CDR1 and CDR2 sequences are SEHNR and FQNEAQ (reference sequence). The CDR3 nucleotides are TGTGCCAGCAGCTTAAGACCGGGACTAGGAGTAGACAATGAGCAGTACTTC. Translating gives CASSLRPGLGVDNEQYF.

This clonotype has only a few counts. The chain links TRBV4-1 to TRBJ2-5, with D possibly being TRBD1 or TRBD2 (6 bases each). CDR3 length: 15 residues. Germline CDR1 reads MGHRA; CDR2 reads YSYEKL. V lost 4 bases, J lost 4 bases, and 16 bases lay in between. The CDR3 loop is CASSRQPGGPETQYF. The CDR3 DNA sequence: TGCGCCAGCAGCCGCCAACCCGGGGGCCCAGAGACCCAGTACTTC.

The V and J genes are TRBV2 and TRBJ2-7; 9 bases agree with TRBD1. V dropped 7 bases and J dropped 0; count of bases not matched to a gene: 4. The CDR3 length is 14 residues. Germline V gene sequence: CDR1 SNHLY, CDR2 FYNNEI. The CDR3 region is CASTGDRDSYEQYF. CDR3 bases: TGTGCCAGCACCGGGGACAGGGACTCCTACGAGCAGTACTTC.

The chain carries TRBV12-3 or TRBV12-4 and TRBJ2-5; the D call may be TRBD1 or TRBD2 (5 bases each). Trimming took 5 bases from V and 5 from J, leaving 27 bases between them. The CDR3 consists of 18 residues. This CDR3 reads CASSNTKTGTSIWETQYF. CDR3 nucleotides: TGTGCCAGCAGTAACACAAAGACCGGGACCTCCATTTGGGAGACCCAGTACTTC.

The CDR3 DNA reads TGTGCCATCAGTGAGGCGGGTGACTCCTACGAGCAGTACTTC. This sequence encodes CAISEAGDSYEQYF. The chain has TRBV10-3 and TRBJ2-7, with D possibly matching TRBD2 (5 bases). This CDR3 comprises 14 residues. Trimming took off 2 bases at V and 0 bases at J, with 8 bases between the two ends. Germline values: CDR1 ENHRY, CDR2 SYGVKD.

The chain has TRBV6-5 and TRBJ1-6; D not resolved. The V end was cut by 5 bases, the J end by 6 bases, with 14 bases between. Germline values: CDR1 MNHEY, CDR2 SVGAGI. CDR3 length equals 15 residues. This chain's CDR3 is CASSPWESGNSPLHF. CDR3 sequence (DNA): TGTGCCAGCAGTCCATGGGAGTCGGGTAATTCACCCCTCCACTTT.

This chain links TRBV6-1 with TRBJ1-4, with TRBD1 as a possible D gene (6 bases). The ends were cut back, 8 bases at V and 1 base at J, with 8 bases in the middle. The CDR3 length is 13 residues. Germline V CDR1 and CDR2: MNHNS, SASEGT. In nucleotides, the CDR3 is TGTGCCAGCGGGACACAAACTAATGAAAAACTGTTTTTT. It specifies CASGTQTNEKLFF.

The CDR3 region has the DNA TGCGCCAGCAGTGAATGGACAGACGTCGATGAGCAGTACTTC. Its protein is CASSEWTDVDEQYF. J is TRBJ2-7 and V is TRBV10-2, with D maybe TRBD1 (6 bases). CDR3 length: 14 amino acids. V lost 3 bases and J 7 bases, leaving 16 bases between the germline ends. In germline, CDR1 is WSHSY, CDR2 SAAADI.

CDR3 in amino acids: CASIGQVGTDTQYF. As DNA, the CDR3 is TGTGCCAGCATCGGACAGGTGGGGACGGATACGCAGTATTTT. V usage is TRBV27 and J usage is TRBJ2-3, with 7 bases matching TRBD1. After removal of 7 bases from V and 6 bases from J, the junction contained 10 bases not matched to a gene. Per the germline V gene, CDR1 is MNHEY and CDR2 is SMNVEV (reference sequence). The CDR3 is 14 amino acids.

The chain recombines TRBV20-1 with TRBJ2-4; 7 bases match TRBD1. The DNA end is more similar to TRBJ2-7, so the J call may be wrong. In germline, CDR1 is DFQATT, CDR2 SNEGSKA (reference sequence). CDR3 length: 13 residues. The DNA for the CDR3 is TGCAGTGCTCCGAGGGGGCTTAGTTACGAGCAGTACTTC. Protein sequence: CSAPRGLSYEQYF.

V and J are TRBV7-9 and TRBJ2-3; 7 nucleotides match TRBD2. The CDR3 has 18 amino acids. The germline V gene encodes CDR1 SEHNR and CDR2 FQNEAQ (reference sequence). Trimming at V came to 1 base and at J to 2 bases, leaving 12 bases not matched to a gene. This CDR3 reads CASSLGSSGSPHTDTQYF. CDR3 sequence (DNA): TGTGCCAGCAGCTTAGGCTCTAGCGGAAGTCCCCACACAGATACGCAGTATTTT.

V and J are TRBV11-2 and TRBJ2-3, with 12 bases that match TRBD2. V shed 6 bases, J shed 4 bases, and the junction held 14 bases outside the gene matches. The germline V gene encodes CDR1 SGHAT and CDR2 FQNNGV. The CDR3 totals 18 residues. As DNA, the CDR3 is TGTGCCAGCAGTCCTGGGGTGCTAGCGGGGGGGCGGGCAGATACGCAGTATTTT. This sequence encodes CASSPGVLAGGRADTQYF.

This sequence joins TRBV6-6 and TRBJ2-5; 9 bases map to TRBD2. V gave up 2 bases and J gave up 1 base; unmatched junction bases: 8. The germline V gene encodes CDR1 MNHNY and CDR2 SVGAGI (reference sequence). The CDR3 contains 17 residues. Written as DNA, the CDR3 is TGTGCCAGCAGTTACCCCGTAGCGGGAGACCTCCAAGAGACCCAGTACTTC. This gives the protein CASSYPVAGDLQETQYF.

The rearrangement joins TRBV28 to TRBJ2-4; D is tentatively TRBD1 or TRBD2 (6 bases each). The germline gives CDR1 MDHEN, CDR2 SYDVKM. Trimming took 2 bases from V and 1 from J, leaving 9 bases between them. CDR3 length: 15 amino acids. The CDR3 sequence: CASSLIGGAKNIQYF. The CDR3 DNA sequence: TGTGCCAGCAGTTTAATAGGGGGGGCCAAAAACATTCAGTACTTC.

The chain carries TRBV6-1 and TRBJ2-7; D is perhaps TRBD2 (7 bases). The CDR3 runs to 13 residues. Germline assignment: CDR1 MNHNS and CDR2 SASEGT. Trimming shortened V by 5 bases and J by 7 bases, and 15 bases separated the two germline ends. The CDR3 nucleotides are TGTGCCAGCAGTCCGGGGGGCCTCTGGGAGCAGTACTTC. It yields the protein CASSPGGLWEQYF.

This clonotype was detected only a few times. The gene calls are TRBV7-2 and TRBJ2-1; 8 bases are shared with TRBD2. The CDR3 length is 15 residues. The junction had 6 bases not matched to a gene; V was cut back by 5 bases and J by 3 bases. Germline CDR1 SGHTA, CDR2 FQGNSA. This CDR3 is CASSEAGGFYNEQFF. The CDR3, as DNA: TGTGCCAGCAGCGAGGCGGGAGGATTCTACAATGAGCAGTTCTTC.

The chain carries TRBV4-1 and TRBJ1-4; tentatively, D is TRBD1 (6 bases). Trimming stripped 7 bases from V and 8 bases from J, with 20 bases between. Germline values: CDR1 MGHRA, CDR2 YSYEKL. The CDR3 loop spans 15 amino acids. The CDR3 region has the DNA TGCGCCAGCAACTATCCCGGGACAAAACGGGAAAAACTGTTTTTT. Protein product: CASNYPGTKREKLFF.

CDR3 region: CASSRGRANEKLFF. The CDR3 bases are TGTGCCAGCAGCCGGGGTCGGGCTAATGAAAAACTGTTTTTT. The chain is built from TRBV27 and TRBJ1-4; D is ambiguous. Germline V gene sequence: CDR1 MNHEY, CDR2 SMNVEV (reference sequence). This CDR3 has 14 amino acids. V dropped 6 bases and J dropped 3 bases, with 11 bases sitting between them.

V is TRBV20-1 and J is TRBJ1-1; possible D gene TRBD1, 5 bases. This CDR3 is built from 13 residues. V was clipped by 6 bases and J by 4 bases, with 15 bases between them. Germline lookup yields CDR1 DFQATT and CDR2 SNEGSKA (reference sequence). This CDR3 is CSALTVMTTEAFF. Here the CDR3 DNA reads TGCAGTGCGCTGACAGTGATGACCACTGAAGCTTTCTTT.

The chain couples TRBV6-5 to TRBJ2-1; 16 bases are a match to TRBD2. Germline-derived CDR1 and CDR2 are MNHEY and SVGAGI. The CDR3 sequence is 16 residues long. Losses at the gene ends were 7 bases for V and 2 bases for J; bases not matched to a gene: 2. The CDR3 sequence is CASIGTSGGAYNEQFF. CDR3 bases: TGTGCCAGCATCGGGACTAGCGGGGGGGCCTACAATGAGCAGTTCTTC.

This clonotype came up a few times. The V gene is TRBV7-7, the J gene TRBJ2-3; 7 positions match TRBD1. Trimming at V came to 5 bases and at J to 4 bases, leaving 6 bases not matched to a gene. This CDR3 contains 14 residues. CDR1 and CDR2 (germline): SSHAT, FNYEAQ (reference sequence). This CDR3 is CASSPTRGSDTQYF. The CDR3 DNA follows: TGTGCCAGCAGCCCTACCAGGGGGTCAGATACGCAGTATTTT.

The chain joins TRBV20-1 to TRBJ2-4; the D gene is possibly TRBD2 (6 bases). The end of the DNA aligns better with TRBJ2-7, so the J call may be wrong. The CDR3 extends over 13 amino acids. The germline CDR1 and CDR2 sequences are DFQATT and SNEGSKA (reference sequence). CDR3 sequence: CSALGGADYEQYF. CDR3 bases: TGCAGTGCCCTCGGAGGGGCAGACTACGAGCAGTACTTC.

The chain has TRBV27 and TRBJ1-2; 7 bases line up with TRBD1. The germline V gene has CDR1 MNHEY and CDR2 SMNVEV (reference sequence). Unmatched junction bases numbered 5, after V lost 3 bases and J lost 4 bases. This CDR3 contains 14 residues. This chain's CDR3 is CASSLRTGRYGYTF. CDR3 nucleotide sequence: TGTGCCAGCAGTTTGCGGACAGGCCGCTATGGCTACACCTTC.

The chain uses TRBV10-3 and TRBJ2-7; possibly TRBD1 or TRBD2 for D (5 bases each). V was clipped by 7 bases and J by 5 bases, with 12 bases between them. Germline V gene sequence: CDR1 ENHRY, CDR2 SYGVKD. This CDR3 is built from 12 residues. The CDR3 nucleotides are TGTGCCATCACCGGGGCCACCGACGAGCAGTACTTC. Translated, it gives CAITGATDEQYF.